The rows below give T cell receptor beta chains drawn from one sample of a study of radiotherapy plus CTLA-4 blockade in lung cancer. The data were produced by immunoSEQ multiplex PCR, yet TCRdb's version contains in-frame clones alone and is incomplete. Here the sample spans some 87,000 clones, around 86% being singletons. Here the sequenced sample was peripheral blood, taken from a patient treated with radiotherapy plus ipilimumab. The source is a human donor with non-small cell lung cancer that progressed on radiotherapy plus ipilimumab. Both conserved end residues are part of each CDR3. D genes are given only for firm matches. Clone size is shown for a subset of rows, as once, few, many or a class of expanded clone.

>TRBJ1-5|.|TRBV5-6|TRBD1
TGTGCCAGCAGCCGAGGACAGGGCAACGTTCAGCCCCAGCATTTT
CASSRGQGNVQPQHF
>TRBJ2-4|once|TRBV5-1|.
TGCGCCAGCAGCTTTGCTACCCCCCGGGACGCCAAAAACATTCAGTACTTC
CASSFATPRDAKNIQYF
>TRBJ2-2|.|TRBV18|.
TGTGCCAGCTCACAAATACAGAACACCGGGGAGCTGTTTTTT
CASSQIQNTGELFF
>TRBJ1-1|.|TRBV7-9|.
TGTGCCAGCAGCTTAGGTAGGTGGCAGAACACTGAAGCTTTCTTT
CASSLGRWQNTEAFF
>TRBJ1-5|.|TRBV19|TRBD1
TGTGCCAGTAATCCGGGACAGATAAATCAGCCCCAGCATTTT
CASNPGQINQPQHF
>TRBJ1-3|.|TRBV2|.
TGTGCCAGCAGTCTCAGGGGCTCCGGAAACACCATATATTTT
CASSLRGSGNTIYF
>TRBJ1-1|few|TRBV7-2|.
TGTGCCAGCAGCTTGGCAGGGATTAACACTGAAGCTTTCTTT
CASSLAGINTEAFF
>TRBJ2-3|.|TRBV4-3|.
TGCGCCAGCAGCCACTCAGGGGGGCGGTCAGATACGCAGTATTTT
CASSHSGGRSDTQYF
>TRBJ2-5|.|TRBV2|.
TGTGCCAGCAGTGAGACCCGAGAGACCCAGTACTTC
CASSETRETQYF
>TRBJ1-1|.|TRBV6-5|.
TGTGCCAGCAATAACCTCCCGTTGGAGAACACTGAAGCTTTCTTT
CASNNLPLENTEAFF
>TRBJ1-2|.|TRBV4-3|.
TGCGCCAGCAGCCAAGTAGCTTTGGGGGGCGACTATGGCTACACCTTC
CASSQVALGGDYGYTF
>TRBJ1-1|.|TRBV7-2|.
TGTGCCAGCAGCCTACGGACGGCGAACACTGAAGCTTTCTTT
CASSLRTANTEAFF
>TRBJ2-2|.|TRBV5-6|.
TGTGCCAGCAGCTGGGGCAGGGGCACCGGGGAGCTGTTTTTT
CASSWGRGTGELFF
>TRBJ2-7|.|TRBV6-5|.
TGTGCCAGCATGGAGACTCTGACATACGAGCAGTACTTC
CASMETLTYEQYF
>TRBJ1-5|.|TRBV6-6|.
TGTGCCAGCGATCGGGGAGGGGGTCAGCCCCAGCATTTT
CASDRGGGQPQHF
>TRBJ1-5|.|TRBV30|TRBD1
TGTGCCTGGAGGCCAGGGGGGACAGGGGTTCAGCCCCAGCATTTT
CAWRPGGTGVQPQHF
>TRBJ2-7|.|TRBV4-1|TRBD1
TGCGCCAGCAGCCGGCAGGGGGCCTACGAGCAGTACTTC
CASSRQGAYEQYF
>TRBJ2-5|.|TRBV7-9|TRBD1
TGTGCCAGCAGCTTATACAGGGGGCGGCAAGAGACCCAGTACTTC
CASSLYRGRQETQYF
>TRBJ1-2|.|TRBV6-5|.
TGTGCCAGCAGCGTATATCGGGGGGCGAAGGGCTACACCTTC
CASSVYRGAKGYTF